This TCR beta chain originates from a study of persistence of HIV-infected CD4 T cells. Sequencing used immunoSEQ version 4 in survey mode. This table comes from immunoSEQ multiplex PCR, and its TCRdb copy is limited to in-frame clones, with some not included. The sample records tens of thousands of clones, about four fifths being singletons. Study-wide points: Antigen-responding cells were enriched for degenerate expanded CDR3beta sequences.

Overlapping HIV-1 Gag 15-mer peptides at around 1 ug per peptide per mL were used. Memory cells lacking CD40L and CD69 with high CD45RO were sorted. Stimulated PBMCs had first been depleted of CD8+ T cells. The CDR3 extends over 17 amino acids. Germline V gene lookup returns CDR1 KGHSH and CDR2 LQKENI. V dropped 0 bases and J dropped 0; count of bases not matched to a gene: 4. As concerns this clone: Its antigen is currently unknown.

This sample comprised CD4+ T cells sorted from PBMCs after roughly 18-hour stimulation, obtained from a patient who received antiretroviral therapy. The rearrangement uses TRBV18 and TRBJ2-1; 8 nucleotides match TRBD1. The clonotype comes from an adult man with HIV who was CMV-seropositive. The CDR3 spells CASSPPGTGFSYNEQFF. For the CDR3, the DNA is TGTGCCAGCTCACCACCCGGGACAGGATTCTCCTACAATGAGCAGTTCTTC.